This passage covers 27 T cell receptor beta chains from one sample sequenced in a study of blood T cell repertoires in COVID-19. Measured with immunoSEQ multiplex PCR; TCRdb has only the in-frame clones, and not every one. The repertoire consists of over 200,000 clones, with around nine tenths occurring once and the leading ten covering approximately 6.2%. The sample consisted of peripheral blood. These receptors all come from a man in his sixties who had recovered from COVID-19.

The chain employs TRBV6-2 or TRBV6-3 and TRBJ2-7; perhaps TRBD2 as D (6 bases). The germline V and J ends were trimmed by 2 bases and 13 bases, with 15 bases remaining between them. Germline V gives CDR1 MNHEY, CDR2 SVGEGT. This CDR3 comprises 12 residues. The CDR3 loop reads CASSYRGEAEYF. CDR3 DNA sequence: TGTGCCAGCAGTTACCGTGGGGAGGCTGAATACTTC.

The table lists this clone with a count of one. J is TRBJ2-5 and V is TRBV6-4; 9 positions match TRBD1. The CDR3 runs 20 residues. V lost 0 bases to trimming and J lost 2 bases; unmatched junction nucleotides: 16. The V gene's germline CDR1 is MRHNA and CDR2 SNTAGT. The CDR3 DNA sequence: TGTGCCAGCAGTGACTCTACAACCCTTACGGACAGGGGTTTTCAAGAGACCCAGTACTTC. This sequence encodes CASSDSTTLTDRGFQETQYF.

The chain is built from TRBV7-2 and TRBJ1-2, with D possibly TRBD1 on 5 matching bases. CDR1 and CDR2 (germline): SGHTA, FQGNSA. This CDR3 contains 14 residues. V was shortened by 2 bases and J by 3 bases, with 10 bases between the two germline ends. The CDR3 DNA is TGTGCCAGCAGCTTATATCAGGGTTACTATGGCTACACCTTC. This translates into CASSLYQGYYGYTF.

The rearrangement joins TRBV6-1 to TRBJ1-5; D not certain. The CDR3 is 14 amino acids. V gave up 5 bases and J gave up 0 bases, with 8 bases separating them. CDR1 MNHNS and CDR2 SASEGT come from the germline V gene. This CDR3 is CASSRTVSNQPQHF. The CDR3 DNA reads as TGTGCCAGCAGTAGAACAGTTAGCAATCAGCCCCAGCATTTT.

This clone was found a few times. The CDR3 DNA reads as TGCGCCAGCAAACCAGGGAATGAAAAACTGTTTTTT. Translating it yields CASKPGNEKLFF. The J gene is TRBJ1-4, the V gene TRBV10-2, with D maybe TRBD1 (5 bases). Germline V gives CDR1 WSHSY, CDR2 SAAADI. The CDR3 has 12 residues. The V end lost 7 bases, the J end lost 5 bases, and 8 bases lay between the germline ends.

CDR3: CASSSVQGGNSPLHF. The CDR3 DNA reads TGTGCCAGCAGTTCGGTACAGGGGGGAAATTCACCCCTCCACTTT. The chain carries TRBV27 and TRBJ1-6, with TRBD1 identical over 8 bases. The CDR3 is made up of 15 amino acids. Germline lookup yields CDR1 MNHEY and CDR2 SMNVEV (reference sequence). The V segment lost 4 bases and the J segment 7 bases; nucleotides outside the gene matches: 6.

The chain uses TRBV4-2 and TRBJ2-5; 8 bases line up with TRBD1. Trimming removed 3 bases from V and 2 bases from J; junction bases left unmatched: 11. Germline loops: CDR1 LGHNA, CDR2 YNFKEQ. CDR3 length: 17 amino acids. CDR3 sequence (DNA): TGTGCCAGCAGCCATTATGGACAGGGTGCACCACAAGAGACCCAGTACTTC. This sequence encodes CASSHYGQGAPQETQYF.

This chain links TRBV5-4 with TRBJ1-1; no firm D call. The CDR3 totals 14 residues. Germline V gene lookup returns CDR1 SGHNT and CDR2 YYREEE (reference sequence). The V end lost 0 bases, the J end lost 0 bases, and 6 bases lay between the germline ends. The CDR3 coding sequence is TGTGCCAGCAGCTTGGCTCGTATGAACACTGAAGCTTTCTTT. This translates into CASSLARMNTEAFF.

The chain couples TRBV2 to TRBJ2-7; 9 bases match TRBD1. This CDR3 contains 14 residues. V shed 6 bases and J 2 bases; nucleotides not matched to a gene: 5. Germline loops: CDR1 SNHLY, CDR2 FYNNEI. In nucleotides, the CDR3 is TGTGCCAGCAGCCGGGACAGGGTAACCTACGAGCAGTACTTC. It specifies CASSRDRVTYEQYF.

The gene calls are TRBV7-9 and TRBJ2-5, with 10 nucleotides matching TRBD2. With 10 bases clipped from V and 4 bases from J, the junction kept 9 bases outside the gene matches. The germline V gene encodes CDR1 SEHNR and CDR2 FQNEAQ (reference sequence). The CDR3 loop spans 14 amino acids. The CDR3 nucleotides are TGTGCCACCACCCGAGCGGGGGGGCGAGAGACCCAGTACTTC. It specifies CATTRAGGRETQYF.

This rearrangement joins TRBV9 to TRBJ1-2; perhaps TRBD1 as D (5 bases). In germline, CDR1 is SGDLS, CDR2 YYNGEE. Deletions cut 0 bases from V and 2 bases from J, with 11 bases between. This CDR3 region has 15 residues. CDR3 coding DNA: TGTGCCAGCAGCGTAGTTCAGGGAGGGAACTATGGCTACACCTTC. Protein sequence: CASSVVQGGNYGYTF.

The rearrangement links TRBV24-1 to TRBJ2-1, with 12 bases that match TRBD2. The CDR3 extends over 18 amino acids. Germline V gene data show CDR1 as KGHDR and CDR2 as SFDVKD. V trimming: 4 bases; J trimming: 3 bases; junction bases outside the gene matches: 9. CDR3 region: CATSETSGGPARYNEQFF. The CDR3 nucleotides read TGTGCCACCAGTGAAACTAGCGGGGGGCCGGCCCGCTACAATGAGCAGTTCTTC.

The CDR3 DNA reads as TGTGCCAGCAGTGAAGCGCCCCAGGGCAGACCCTCCTACGAGCAGTACTTC. It yields the protein CASSEAPQGRPSYEQYF. This rearrangement joins TRBV2 to TRBJ2-7; the D gene is possibly TRBD1 (5 bases). Per the germline V gene, CDR1 is SNHLY and CDR2 is FYNNEI. Trimming removed 0 bases at V and 0 bases at J, with 15 bases between. This CDR3 has 17 residues.

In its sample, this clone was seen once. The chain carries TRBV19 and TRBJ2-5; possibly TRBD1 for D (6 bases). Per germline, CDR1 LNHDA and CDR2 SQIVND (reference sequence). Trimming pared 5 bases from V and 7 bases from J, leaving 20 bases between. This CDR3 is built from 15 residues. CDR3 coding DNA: TGTGCCAGTAGTGAGCGGACAGCCCTACGCGGGACCCAGTACTTC. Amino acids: CASSERTALRGTQYF.

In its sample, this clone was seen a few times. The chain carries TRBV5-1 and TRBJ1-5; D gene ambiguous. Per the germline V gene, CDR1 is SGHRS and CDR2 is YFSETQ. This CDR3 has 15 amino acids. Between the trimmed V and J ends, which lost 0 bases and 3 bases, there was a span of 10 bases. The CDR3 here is CASSLGTLSNQPQHF. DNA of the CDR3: TGCGCCAGCAGCTTGGGAACGCTATCCAATCAGCCCCAGCATTTT.

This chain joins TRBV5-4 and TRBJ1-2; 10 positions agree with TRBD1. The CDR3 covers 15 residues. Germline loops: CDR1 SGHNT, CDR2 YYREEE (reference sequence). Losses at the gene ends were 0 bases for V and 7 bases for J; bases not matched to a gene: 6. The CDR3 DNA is TGTGCCAGCAGCTTGGAATGGGACAGGGGAACTGGCTACACCTTC. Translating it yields CASSLEWDRGTGYTF.

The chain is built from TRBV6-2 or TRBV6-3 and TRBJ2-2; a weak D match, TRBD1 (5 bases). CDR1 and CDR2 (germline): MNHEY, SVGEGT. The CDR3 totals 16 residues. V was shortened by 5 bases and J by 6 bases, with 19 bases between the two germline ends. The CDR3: CASSRQFSYRAGELFF. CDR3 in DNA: TGTGCCAGCAGTCGACAGTTTAGTTACCGGGCCGGGGAGCTGTTTTTT.

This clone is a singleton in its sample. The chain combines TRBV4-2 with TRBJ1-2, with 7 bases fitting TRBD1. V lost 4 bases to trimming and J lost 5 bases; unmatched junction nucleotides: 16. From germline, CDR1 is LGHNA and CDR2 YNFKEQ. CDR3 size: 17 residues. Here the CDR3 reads CASSPNPGQPLGYGYTF. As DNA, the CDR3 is TGTGCCAGCAGCCCCAACCCGGGACAGCCCCTGGGGTATGGCTACACCTTC.

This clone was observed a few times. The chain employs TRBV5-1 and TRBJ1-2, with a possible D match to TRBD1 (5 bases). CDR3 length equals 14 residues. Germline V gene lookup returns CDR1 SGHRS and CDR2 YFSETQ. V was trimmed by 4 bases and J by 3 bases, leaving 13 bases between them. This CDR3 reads CASSPSGIDYGYTF. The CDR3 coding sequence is TGCGCCAGCAGCCCCTCAGGGATAGACTATGGCTACACCTTC.

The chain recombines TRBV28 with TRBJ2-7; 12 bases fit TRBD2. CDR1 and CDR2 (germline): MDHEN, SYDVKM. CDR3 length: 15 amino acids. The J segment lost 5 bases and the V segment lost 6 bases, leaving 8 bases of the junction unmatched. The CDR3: CASRARGLAGHEQYF. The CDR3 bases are TGTGCCAGCAGAGCCAGGGGACTAGCGGGCCACGAGCAGTACTTC.

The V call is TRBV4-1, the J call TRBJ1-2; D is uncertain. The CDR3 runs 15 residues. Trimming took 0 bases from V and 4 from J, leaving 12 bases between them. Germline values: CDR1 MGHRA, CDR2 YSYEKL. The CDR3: CASSQDLGARYGYTF. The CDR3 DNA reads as TGCGCCAGCAGCCAAGACCTAGGAGCGCGCTATGGCTACACCTTC.

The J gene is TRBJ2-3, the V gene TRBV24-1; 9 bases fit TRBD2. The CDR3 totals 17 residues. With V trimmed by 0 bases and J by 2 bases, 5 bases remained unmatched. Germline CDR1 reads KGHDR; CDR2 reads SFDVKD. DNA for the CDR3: TGTGCCACCAGTGATTTGGCGGGAGGGCCAATCACAGATACGCAGTATTTT. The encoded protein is CATSDLAGGPITDTQYF.

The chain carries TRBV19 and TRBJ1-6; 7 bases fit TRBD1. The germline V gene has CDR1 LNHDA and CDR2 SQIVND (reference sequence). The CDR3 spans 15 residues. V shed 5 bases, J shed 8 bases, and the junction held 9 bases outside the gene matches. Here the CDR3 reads CASSPTGWVDSPLHF. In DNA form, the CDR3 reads TGTGCCAGTAGTCCGACAGGGTGGGTCGATTCACCCCTCCACTTT. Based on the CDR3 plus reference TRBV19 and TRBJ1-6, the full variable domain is DGGITQSPKYLFRKEGQNVTLSCEQNLNHDAMYWYRQDPGQGLRLIYYSQIVNDFQKGDIAEGYSVSREKKESFPLTVTSAQKNPTAFYLCASSPTGWVDSPLHFGNGTRLTVT.

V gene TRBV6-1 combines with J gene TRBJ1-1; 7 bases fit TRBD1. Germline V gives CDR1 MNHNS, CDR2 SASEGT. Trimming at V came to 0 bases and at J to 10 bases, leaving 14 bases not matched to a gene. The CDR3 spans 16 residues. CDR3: CASSEALSYRGLSAFF. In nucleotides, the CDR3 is TGTGCCAGCAGTGAAGCGCTTTCGTACAGGGGCCTTTCAGCTTTCTTT.

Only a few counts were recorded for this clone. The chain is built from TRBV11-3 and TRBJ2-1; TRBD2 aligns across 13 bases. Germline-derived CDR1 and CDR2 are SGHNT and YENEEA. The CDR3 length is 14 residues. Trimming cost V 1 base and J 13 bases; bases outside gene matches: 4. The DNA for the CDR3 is TGTGCCAGCAGCTTAGGACTAGCGGGGGGAGGACAGTTCTTC. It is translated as CASSLGLAGGGQFF.

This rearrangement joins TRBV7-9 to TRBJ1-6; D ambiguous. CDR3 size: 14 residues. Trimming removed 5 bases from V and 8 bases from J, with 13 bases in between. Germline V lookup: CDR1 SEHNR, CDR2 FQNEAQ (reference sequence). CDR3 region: CASSLTWPDSPLHF. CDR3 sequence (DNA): TGTGCCAGCAGCCTCACATGGCCCGATTCACCCCTCCACTTT.

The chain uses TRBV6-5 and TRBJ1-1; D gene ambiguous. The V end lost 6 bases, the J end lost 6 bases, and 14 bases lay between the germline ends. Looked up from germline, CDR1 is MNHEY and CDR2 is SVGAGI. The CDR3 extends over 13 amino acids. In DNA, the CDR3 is TGTGCCAGCAGCTACCTACAGAGACCTGAAGCTTTCTTT. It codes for CASSYLQRPEAFF.